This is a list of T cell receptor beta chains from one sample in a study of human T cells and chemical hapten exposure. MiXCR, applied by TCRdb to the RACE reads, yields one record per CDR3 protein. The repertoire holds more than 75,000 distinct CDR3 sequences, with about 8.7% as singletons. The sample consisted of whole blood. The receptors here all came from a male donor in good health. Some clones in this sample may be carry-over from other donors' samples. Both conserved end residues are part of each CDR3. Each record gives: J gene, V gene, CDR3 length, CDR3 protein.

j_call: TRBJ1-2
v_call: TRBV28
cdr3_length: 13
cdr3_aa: CASSSTGDYGYTF

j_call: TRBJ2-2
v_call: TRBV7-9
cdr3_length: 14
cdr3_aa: CASTSGLGTGELFF

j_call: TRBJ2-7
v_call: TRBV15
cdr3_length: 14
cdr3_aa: CATSRSRGSYEQYF

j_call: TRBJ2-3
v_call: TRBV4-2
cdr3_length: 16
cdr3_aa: CASSPELAGGTDTQYF

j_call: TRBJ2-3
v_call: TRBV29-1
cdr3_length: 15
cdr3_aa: CSVRTSGRAPDTQYF

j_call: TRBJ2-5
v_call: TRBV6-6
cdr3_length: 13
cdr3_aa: CASSAGGIETQYF

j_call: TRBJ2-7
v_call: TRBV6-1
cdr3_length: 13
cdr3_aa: CASTEGGRDEQYF

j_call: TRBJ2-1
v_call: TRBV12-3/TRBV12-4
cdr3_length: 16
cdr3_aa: CASSSTGQGRDNEQFF

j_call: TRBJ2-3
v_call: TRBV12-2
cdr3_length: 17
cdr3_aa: CASRFGQGVASTDTQYF

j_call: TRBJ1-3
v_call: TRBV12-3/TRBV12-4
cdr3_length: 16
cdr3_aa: CASRSRGGQGGNTIYF

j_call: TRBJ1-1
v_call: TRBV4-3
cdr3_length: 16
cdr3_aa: CASSQSLSTQNTEAFF

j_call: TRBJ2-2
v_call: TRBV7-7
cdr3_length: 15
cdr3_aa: CASSETGESTGELFF

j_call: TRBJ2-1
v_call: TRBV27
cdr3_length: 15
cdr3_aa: CASSYKWRGHNEQFF

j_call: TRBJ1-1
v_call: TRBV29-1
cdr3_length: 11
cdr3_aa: CSVEAGPEAFF

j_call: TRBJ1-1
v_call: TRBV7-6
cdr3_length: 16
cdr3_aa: CASSLGQSRGDTEAFF

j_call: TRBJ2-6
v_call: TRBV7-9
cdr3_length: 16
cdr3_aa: CASSLTSGVRANVLTF

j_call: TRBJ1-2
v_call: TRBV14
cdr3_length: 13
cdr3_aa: CASSLHGALGYTF

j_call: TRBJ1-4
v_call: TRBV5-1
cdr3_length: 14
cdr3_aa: CASSVGTANEKLFF

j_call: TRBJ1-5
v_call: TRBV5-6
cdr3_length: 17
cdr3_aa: CASSLLSSRESNQPQHF

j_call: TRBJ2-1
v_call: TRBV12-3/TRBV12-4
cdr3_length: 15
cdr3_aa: CASSFGLAGGHEQFF

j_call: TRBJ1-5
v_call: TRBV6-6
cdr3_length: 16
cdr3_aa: CASTDRGRGSNQPQHF

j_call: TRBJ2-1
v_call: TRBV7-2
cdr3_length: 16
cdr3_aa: CASSLRTGLTYNEQFF

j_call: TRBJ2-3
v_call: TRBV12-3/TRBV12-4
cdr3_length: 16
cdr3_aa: CARGLRDRGLTDTQYF

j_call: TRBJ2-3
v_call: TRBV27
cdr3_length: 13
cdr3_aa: CASSLGDFNTQYF

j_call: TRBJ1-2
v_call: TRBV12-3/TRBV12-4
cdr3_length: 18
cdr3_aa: CASSSYPGQGAGFYGYTF

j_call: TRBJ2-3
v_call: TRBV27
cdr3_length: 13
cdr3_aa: CASRLLATDTQYF

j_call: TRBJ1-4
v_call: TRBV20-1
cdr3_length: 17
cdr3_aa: CSARGSSFGGEEEKLFF

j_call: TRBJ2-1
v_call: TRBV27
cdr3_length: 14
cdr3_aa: CASSSGGAYNEQFF